This entry describes one T cell receptor (beta chain). Its antigen is undetermined. With 5 bases clipped from V and 4 bases from J, the junction kept 12 bases outside the gene matches. CDR3 length equals 17 residues. The germline gives CDR1 SGHVS, CDR2 FQNEAQ. These data come from a study of cytomegalovirus exposure and HLA in healthy donors. Study outcomes and limitations: There were several of the most significant clusters that appeared linked to common viral pathogens in a later analysis. In a later analysis, DRB1 alleles had the most associated TCRs; HLA-C alleles the fewest. In a later analysis, specific HLA alleles were associated with 15,000 or so TCR beta sequences at a 0.05 false discovery rate.

Primers: 60 Vbeta forward and 13 Jbeta reverse. Here immunoSEQ multiplex PCR was the method, and the copy in TCRdb shows in-frame clones only, minus some. This table has about 120,000 clones, roughly 80% appearing once. The sequenced sample was PBMCs. The V and J genes are TRBV7-8 and TRBJ2-7; 12 nucleotides line up with TRBD2. The receptor's source is a man aged 25 to 40 in good health and CMV-seronegative. The CDR3 DNA reads as TGTGCCAGCAGCAACCCTAGCGGGGGGGCCCGGTTATACGAGCAGTACTTC. Protein product: CASSNPSGGARLYEQYF.